This entry lists 30 T cell receptor beta chains sequenced from one sample in a study of cytomegalovirus exposure and HLA in healthy donors. The PCR was carried out with 60 Vbeta primers and 13 Jbeta primers. Here immunoSEQ multiplex PCR was the method, and the copy in TCRdb shows in-frame clones only, minus some. The repertoire holds over 150,000 clones, with roughly 80% as singletons. Sequenced material: PBMCs. Every receptor here comes from a girl aged 2 to 10 in good health and CMV-seropositive.

The V call is TRBV6-1, the J call TRBJ2-2; 13 positions agree with TRBD2. The J segment lost 2 bases and the V segment lost 8 bases, leaving 2 bases of the junction unmatched. This CDR3 has 15 residues. The germline V gene has CDR1 MNHNS and CDR2 SASEGT. The CDR3 protein is CASLGLAGNTGELFF. The DNA of the CDR3 is TGTGCCAGCTTGGGACTAGCGGGAAACACCGGGGAGCTGTTTTTT.

The V and J genes are TRBV7-3 and TRBJ2-2, with a weak D call TRBD2 (5 bases). V was pared by 4 bases and J by 6 bases, with 12 bases between. Germline V gene lookup returns CDR1 SGHTA and CDR2 FQGTGA. The CDR3 runs to 14 residues. DNA for the CDR3: TGTGCCAGCAGCTCGAGGAGGTTCGCCGGGGAGCTGTTTTTT. Translation gives CASSSRRFAGELFF.

This CDR3 is CASSGGEEGGHEQFF. CDR3 nucleotide sequence: TGTGCCAGCAGCGGGGGGGAGGAAGGCGGACATGAGCAGTTCTTC. The chain joins TRBV6-1 to TRBJ2-1; 8 bases are a match to TRBD2. CDR1 is MNHNS, CDR2 SASEGT, per germline. This CDR3 contains 15 residues. Losses at the gene ends were 6 bases for V and 8 bases for J; bases not matched to a gene: 12.

This clone was detected only once. The chain uses TRBV5-1 and TRBJ1-5; 7 bases fit TRBD1. The trim removed 4 bases at V and 4 bases at J, leaving 5 bases unmatched. The CDR3 extends over 14 amino acids. In germline, CDR1 is SGHRS, CDR2 YFSETQ. CDR3 nucleotides: TGCGCCAGCAGCGATGGGACAGCTAATCAGCCCCAGCATTTT. It is translated as CASSDGTANQPQHF.

CDR3 sequence reads: CASSYSRLYGYTF. As DNA, the CDR3 is TGTGCCAGCAGTTACTCGAGGTTGTATGGCTACACCTTC. The chain links TRBV6-5 to TRBJ1-2, with unresolved D. Germline CDR1 reads MNHEY; CDR2 reads SVGAGI. Between the trimmed V and J ends, which lost 0 bases and 5 bases, there was a span of 7 bases. This CDR3 is 13 amino acids long.

The chain couples TRBV6-1 to TRBJ2-3; 14 bases are shared with TRBD2. V gave up 6 bases and J gave up 6 bases; unmatched junction bases: 2. The CDR3 extends over 14 amino acids. The V gene's germline CDR1 is MNHNS and CDR2 SASEGT. CDR3 DNA: TGTGCCAGCAGGGGGACTAGCGGGAGCGATACGCAGTATTTT. It is translated as CASRGTSGSDTQYF.

This clone came up once. This chain uses TRBV15 with TRBJ2-5; no clear D. The DNA end favors TRBJ2-7, so the J call may be wrong. Germline-derived CDR1 and CDR2 are LNHNV and YYDKDF (reference sequence). This CDR3 contains 13 residues. In nucleotides, the CDR3 is TGTGCCACCAGCAGAGCTAGTGCCTACGAGCAGTACTTC. Amino acid sequence: CATSRASAYEQYF.

Here the CDR3 DNA reads TGTGCCAGCAGCCAAATTACAGGGAACGAGCAGTACTTC. Residues: CASSQITGNEQYF. The chain couples TRBV7-2 to TRBJ2-7, with a weak D call TRBD1 (6 bases). Between the trimmed V and J ends, which lost 5 bases and 5 bases, there was a span of 13 bases. The germline V gene encodes CDR1 SGHTA and CDR2 FQGNSA. This CDR3 has 13 amino acids.

J is TRBJ2-5 and V is TRBV5-4; 8 bases agree with TRBD1. The V gene's germline CDR1 is SGHNT and CDR2 YYREEE (reference sequence). V was clipped by 2 bases and J by 1 base; unmatched bases: 1. The CDR3 runs 14 residues. The CDR3 loop reads CASSFTGGQETQYF. DNA for the CDR3: TGTGCCAGCAGCTTTACAGGGGGCCAAGAGACCCAGTACTTC.

This rearrangement joins TRBV10-3 to TRBJ2-4, with 11 bases that match TRBD2. The CDR3 has 17 residues. Germline values: CDR1 ENHRY, CDR2 SYGVKD. V trimming: 3 bases; J trimming: 0 bases; junction bases outside the gene matches: 4. CDR3 DNA sequence: TGTGCCATCAGTGACTCAGGACTAGCGGGAGCCAAAAACATTCAGTACTTC. Translating gives CAISDSGLAGAKNIQYF.

This clone showed up just a few times. V is TRBV29-1 and J is TRBJ2-7, with TRBD1 as a possible D gene (6 bases). Trimming pared 4 bases from V and 4 bases from J, leaving 14 bases between. The CDR3 contains 13 residues. Germline V gene data show CDR1 as SQVTM and CDR2 as ANQGSEA. CDR3 amino acids: CSVANRQAYEQYF. The CDR3, as DNA: TGCAGCGTTGCCAACCGACAGGCTTACGAGCAGTACTTC.

CDR3 bases: TGCGCCAGCAGGGACAAAACGAACACCGGGGAGCTGTTTTTT. Its translation: CASRDKTNTGELFF. V is TRBV5-1 and J is TRBJ2-2; D is possibly TRBD1 (5 bases). V was cut by 5 bases and J by 0 bases, with 8 bases left in between. CDR3 length: 14 residues. Per germline, CDR1 SGHRS and CDR2 YFSETQ.

The chain has TRBV9 and TRBJ2-3; D is possibly TRBD2 (5 bases). The length of the CDR3 is 15 residues. Germline V gives CDR1 SGDLS, CDR2 YYNGEE. V was pared by 4 bases and J by 2 bases, with 14 bases between. CDR3 region: CASSLHAGFTDTQYF. The CDR3 DNA reads TGTGCCAGCAGCCTCCACGCGGGTTTCACAGATACGCAGTATTTT.

This chain connects TRBV6-4 to TRBJ2-4; TRBD1 is a possible D gene (5 bases). The CDR3 has 13 residues. The germline V gene encodes CDR1 MRHNA and CDR2 SNTAGT. V lost 3 bases and J lost 6, with 9 bases in between. DNA for the CDR3: TGTGCCAGCAGTGATACGCAGGGAAACATTCAGTACTTC. This encodes CASSDTQGNIQYF.

This clone was found once. The chain combines TRBV28 with TRBJ2-3; D gene ambiguous. Per germline, CDR1 MDHEN and CDR2 SYDVKM. The germline V and J ends were trimmed by 3 bases and 9 bases, with 10 bases remaining between them. The CDR3 consists of 12 residues. The CDR3, as DNA: TGTGCCAGCAGTTTGAGGCCCGGGACGCAGTATTTT. This codes for CASSLRPGTQYF.

The gene calls are TRBV6-1 and TRBJ1-2; D remains ambiguous. The CDR3 runs to 12 residues. CDR1 and CDR2 (germline): MNHNS, SASEGT. V shed 10 bases and J shed 6 bases, with 15 bases lying between them. The CDR3 DNA is TGTGCCACCATAGGAGATCTTGATGGCTACACCTTC. This gives the protein CATIGDLDGYTF.

The chain couples TRBV4-1 to TRBJ2-4, with TRBD2 matching 11 bases. CDR3 length: 20 residues. J gave up 2 bases and V 1 base, and 13 bases lay outside the gene matches. CDR1 MGHRA and CDR2 YSYEKL come from the germline V gene. The CDR3 protein is CASSQVVGRLAGSTKNIQYF. CDR3 nucleotides: TGCGCCAGCAGCCAAGTAGTAGGACGACTAGCGGGATCGACCAAAAACATTCAGTACTTC.

This clone was observed a handful of times. The rearrangement links TRBV4-1 to TRBJ2-1; 10 bases are shared with TRBD2. CDR1 MGHRA and CDR2 YSYEKL come from the germline V gene. V lost 1 base, J lost 15 bases, and 3 bases stayed unmatched. The CDR3 extends over 12 amino acids. CDR3 loop: CASSQGGLAVFF. For the CDR3, the DNA is TGCGCCAGCAGCCAAGGAGGACTAGCGGTGTTCTTC.

The CDR3 here is CASSLGLPLKAYYEQYF. The CDR3 DNA reads TGTGCCAGCAGCTTGGGACTACCCCTTAAAGCGTACTACGAGCAGTACTTC. This sequence joins TRBV5-4 and TRBJ2-7; the D gene is possibly TRBD2 (5 bases). The germline V gene encodes CDR1 SGHNT and CDR2 YYREEE (reference sequence). V lost 0 bases, J lost 3 bases, and 19 bases lay in between. The CDR3 has 17 residues.

The J gene is TRBJ1-2, the V gene TRBV7-9, with 7 bases lining up with TRBD1. The CDR3 totals 14 residues. Germline CDR1 SEHNR, CDR2 FQNEAQ (reference sequence). Unmatched junction bases numbered 5, after V lost 5 bases and J lost 2 bases. For the CDR3, the DNA is TGTGCCAGCAGCCAGTCGGGACAGAACTATGGCTACACCTTC. This encodes CASSQSGQNYGYTF.

The chain links TRBV7-8 to TRBJ2-2, with 9 bases identical to TRBD2. The CDR3 runs to 16 residues. Germline-derived CDR1 and CDR2 are SGHVS and FQNEAQ. Unmatched junction bases numbered 5, after V lost 0 bases and J lost 6 bases. The CDR3 DNA follows: TGTGCCAGCAGCTTAGCTAGCGGGAGACCTCCCGGGGAGCTGTTTTTT. Protein: CASSLASGRPPGELFF.

The chain carries TRBV7-2 and TRBJ1-4, with TRBD1 as a possible D gene (6 bases). Per germline, CDR1 SGHTA and CDR2 FQGNSA. This CDR3 comprises 14 residues. V was shortened by 5 bases and J by 7 bases, with 14 bases between the two germline ends. DNA for the CDR3: TGTGCCAGCAGCCGCGGGGGGGCCGGTGAAAAACTGTTTTTT. As protein: CASSRGGAGEKLFF.

In the case of this clone: The sample contains more than one DNA sequence encoding this CDR3. This sequence joins TRBV6-1 and TRBJ2-5; TRBD2 matches at 10 bases. The CDR3 consists of 15 residues. The junction had 6 bases not matched to a gene; V was cut back by 6 bases and J by 2 bases. The germline V gene encodes CDR1 MNHNS and CDR2 SASEGT. DNA of the CDR3: TGTGCCAGCAGCGGGCTAGCGGGAGATCAAGAGACCCAGTACTTC. This encodes CASSGLAGDQETQYF.

The rearrangement uses TRBV30 and TRBJ1-3, with unresolved D. The CDR3 contains 15 residues. Germline CDR1 and CDR2: GTSNPN and SVGIG (reference sequence). Trimming took 1 base from V and 2 from J, leaving 12 bases between them. This CDR3 reads CAWSGSGDTGNTIYF. CDR3 DNA sequence: TGTGCCTGGAGTGGGTCCGGGGATACTGGAAACACCATATATTTT.

This clone was observed a few times. V and J are TRBV19 and TRBJ2-1, with 11 bases aligning to TRBD2. CDR3 length: 19 amino acids. The V gene's germline CDR1 is LNHDA and CDR2 SQIVND (reference sequence). The J segment lost 0 bases and the V segment lost 4 bases, leaving 11 bases of the junction unmatched. For the CDR3, the DNA is TGTGCCAGTAGTACACCGGGACTAGCGGAGGGGGGCTCCTACAATGAGCAGTTCTTC. Protein: CASSTPGLAEGGSYNEQFF.

Comments on this clone: One end of the junction fails to match germline, which may point to a read error. The V gene is TRBV7-9, the J gene TRBJ2-7; the D is unclear. CDR3 length: 13 amino acids. Germline V lookup: CDR1 SEHNR, CDR2 FQNEAQ (reference sequence). The CDR3, as DNA: TGTTCCAGCAGCTTAGATGGTCTCTCGCGGCAGTACTTC. Residues: CSSSLDGLSRQYF.

The rearrangement links TRBV5-6 to TRBJ1-3; tentatively, D is TRBD1 (5 bases). The CDR3 has 15 residues. Trimming cost V 3 bases and J 2 bases, with 12 bases left between them. Germline CDR1 is SGHDT and CDR2 is YYEEEE. CDR3 sequence (DNA): TGTGCCAGCAGCTCGTCTGGACACCCTGGAAACACCATATATTTT. Amino acid sequence: CASSSSGHPGNTIYF. Drawing the rest from reference TRBV5-6 and TRBJ1-3, the complete variable domain is DAGVTQSPTHLIKTRGQQVTLRCSPKSGHDTVSWYQQALGQGPQFIFQYYEEEERQRGNFPDRFSGHQFPNYSSELNVNALLLGDSALYLCASSSSGHPGNTIYFGEGSWLTVV.

The chain has TRBV5-4 and TRBJ2-3, with 14 bases aligning to TRBD2. CDR1 is SGHNT and CDR2 is YYREEE in the germline V gene (reference sequence). The ends lost 4 bases at V and 3 bases at J; junction bases unmatched: 7. This CDR3 has 17 amino acids. In DNA form, the CDR3 reads TGTGCCAGCAGCGGACCGGGACTAGCGGGAGTAACAGATACGCAGTATTTT. It is translated as CASSGPGLAGVTDTQYF.

This clone has a handful of counts. Other DNA sequences from this sample encode an identical CDR3 as well. The genes are TRBV6-4 and TRBJ2-1; 12 bases are shared with TRBD2. V lost 3 bases to trimming and J lost 7 bases; unmatched junction nucleotides: 4. The CDR3 length is 15 residues. The germline V gene encodes CDR1 MRHNA and CDR2 SNTAGT. The CDR3 spells CASSELAGGGNEQFF. The CDR3 bases are TGTGCCAGCAGTGAACTAGCGGGAGGTGGAAATGAGCAGTTCTTC.

In nucleotides, the CDR3 is TGTGCCTGGGGAGAGACTAGCGCCTTCAATGAGCAGTTCTTC. Protein sequence: CAWGETSAFNEQFF. The V call is TRBV30, the J call TRBJ2-1; 8 positions match TRBD2. The V gene end was trimmed by 5 bases and the J gene end by 6 bases; junction bases not matched to a gene: 9. The germline V gene has CDR1 GTSNPN and CDR2 SVGIG (reference sequence). The CDR3 is made up of 14 amino acids.